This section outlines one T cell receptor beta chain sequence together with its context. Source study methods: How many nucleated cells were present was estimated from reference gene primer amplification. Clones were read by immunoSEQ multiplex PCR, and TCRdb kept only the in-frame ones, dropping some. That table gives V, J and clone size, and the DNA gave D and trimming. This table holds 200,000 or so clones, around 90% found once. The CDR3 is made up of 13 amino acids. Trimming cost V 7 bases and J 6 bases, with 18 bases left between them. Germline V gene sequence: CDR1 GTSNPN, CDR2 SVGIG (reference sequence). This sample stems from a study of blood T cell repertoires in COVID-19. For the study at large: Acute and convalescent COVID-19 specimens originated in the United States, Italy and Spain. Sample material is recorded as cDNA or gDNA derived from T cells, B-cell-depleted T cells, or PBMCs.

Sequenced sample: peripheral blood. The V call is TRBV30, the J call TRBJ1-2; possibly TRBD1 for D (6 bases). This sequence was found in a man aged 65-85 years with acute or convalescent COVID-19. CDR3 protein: CASSTGGRDGYTF. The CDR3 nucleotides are TGTGCCTCCTCCACGGGGGGGCGCGATGGCTACACCTTC.